This TCR beta chain stems from a study of blood T cell repertoires in COVID-19 (TCRdb year 2020). With respect to the entire study: Samples covering the acute and convalescent phases of COVID-19 were provided by collaborators in the United States, Italy and Spain. The material from the prospective study consisted of cDNA or gDNA derived from T cells, B-cell-depleted T cells, or PBMCs. Deeply sampled blood TCRbeta repertoires from subjects exposed to, actively infected with, or recovered from COVID-19 were included in the dataset. The repertoires were released in a freely available public database meant as a resource for research on the immune response to SARS-CoV-2. The samples were drawn from two sources: the first 160 participants of the ongoing ImmuneRACE study, and 1,200 or so subjects contributed by 6 global collaborators. Nearly every sample came with metadata listing a de-identified subject ID, COVID-19 status, age in years and sex. Where available, HLA class I and class II types were taken from metadata supplied by the sample provider and were not determined by assay-based typing.

The immunoSEQ Assay, a bias-controlled multiplex PCR, was used to amplify TCRbeta CDR3 regions from genomic DNA. The paper's processing steps were these. Nucleated cell counts per sample were estimated from amplification of reference gene primers within the assay. To quantify the absolute abundance of each unique TCRbeta CDR3 rearrangement, sequence reads were collapsed and filtered. For each sample, productive Simpson clonality was calculated as the square root of Simpson's diversity index over productive rearrangements. Entries here come from immuneACCESS through TCRdb and include only in-frame sequences with V and J called. Some clones fail to appear in such tables; in the studies checked, an unresolved V gene covers under half of the shortfall, and the cause of the remainder is unknown. The V and J calls and clone size are taken from that table; D and trimming were inferred from the DNA. The sample table lists 110,000 or so clones, roughly 84% of them with a count of one. The leading ten clones occupy 3.4% of the sample.

Comment on this clone: It has no known antigen specificity. Base quality data are lacking; no much larger clone is found one base away.

What the work shows at the level of the full study, not this receptor alone: Clinical and demographic metadata were provided uncurated, with the amount varying by source and participant.

Whole blood was collected in K2EDTA tubes by collaborating institutions according to the institutions' own protocols. For TCRbeta analysis, collaborators shipped samples as frozen whole blood, isolated PBMCs, or DNA extracted from either of those sample types. This clonotype was obtained from a middle-aged man with acute or convalescent COVID-19. Specimen: peripheral blood.

The DNA is TGTGCCAGCTCACAGAACAGGGGGACTGAAGCTTTCTTT. This sequence encodes CASSQNRGTEAFF. The chain is made from TRBV18 and TRBJ1-1, with TRBD1 matching 8 junction bases. From its cysteine to its phenylalanine, the CDR3 spans 13 amino acids. CDR3 DNA only is kept here, 39 bases in frame from base 1. At the junction V is shortened by 4 bases and J by 5 bases; bases outside the gene matches: 3. CDR1 and CDR2 are drawn from the germline V gene: KGHSH, LQKENI.